Reported below is one T cell receptor beta chain. The data were produced by immunoSEQ multiplex PCR, yet TCRdb's version contains in-frame clones alone and is incomplete. The data contain approximately 200,000 clones, 85% of them singletons. These data originate in a study of blood T cell repertoires in COVID-19. Across the whole study: Collection of acute and convalescent COVID-19 samples took place in the United States, Italy and Spain.

The CDR3 loop spans 15 amino acids. The germline V gene encodes CDR1 LNHNV and CDR2 YYDKDF (reference sequence). After removal of 4 bases from V and 8 bases from J, the junction contained 12 bases not matched to a gene. This sequence joins TRBV15 and TRBJ1-2, with 8 bases identical to TRBD1. The sequenced sample consisted of PBMCs or T cells enriched from blood (not recorded which). The TCR sequence derives from a man aged 40-49 years who had recovered from COVID-19. CDR3 sequence (DNA): TGTGCCACCAGCACGGCGGACAGGGTGACTCGGGGCTACACCTTC. It specifies CATSTADRVTRGYTF. The full variable domain, rest sourced from reference TRBV15 and TRBJ1-2, is DAMVIQNPRYQVTQFGKPVTLSCSQTLNHNVMYWYQQKSSQAPKLLFHYYDKDFNNEADTPDNFQSRRPNTSFCFLDIRSPGLGDTAMYLCATSTADRVTRGYTFGSGTRLTVV.